This TCR beta chain was profiled in a study of technical replicates of blood from a handful of donors. Here immunoSEQ multiplex PCR was the method, and the copy in TCRdb shows in-frame clones only, minus some. The data show approximately 76,000 clones, 80% to 90% seen once. Sequenced sample: PBMCs. This TCR was sampled from a human donor in good health. Some clones in this sample may be carry-over from other donors' samples.

This chain's CDR3 is CASSQGDRGTSYEQYF. The CDR3 nucleotides are TGCGCCAGCAGCCAAGGGGACCGGGGGACCTCCTACGAGCAGTACTTC. V is TRBV4-3 and J is TRBJ2-7; tentatively, D is TRBD2 (6 bases). This CDR3 contains 16 residues. Germline V CDR1 and CDR2: LGHNA, YSLEER. Trimming stripped 1 base from V and 0 bases from J, with 13 bases between.